This TCR beta chain was identified in a study of shared clonotypes between healthy human individuals. General study findings and limits: Sampling involved blood alone; tissue repertoires likely differ.

The data were produced by immunoSEQ multiplex PCR, yet TCRdb's version contains in-frame clones alone and is incomplete. The repertoire consists of 330,000 or so clones, with around 74% occurring once and the leading ten covering around 10%. Donors, without exception, were Caucasian adults residing in Nashville, Tennessee. In the case of this clone: Its antigen is unknown.

The receptor comes from a man aged 25 to 45 in good health. The sample consisted of memory CD4+ T cells sorted from blood. Subset given: CD45RA-negative fraction.

The CDR3 loop is CASSHKSGGAGETEAFF. As DNA, the CDR3 is TGTGCCAGCAGCCACAAGTCAGGGGGCGCTGGGGAAACTGAAGCTTTCTTT. The chain combines TRBV7-9 with TRBJ1-1; 8 nucleotides line up with TRBD1. The J segment lost 5 bases and the V segment lost 5 bases, leaving 16 bases of the junction unmatched. The CDR3 length is 17 residues. Germline V gene data show CDR1 as SEHNR and CDR2 as FQNEAQ (reference sequence).